This TCR beta chain was sequenced in a study of blood T cells in healthy people across ages. This clonotype has a count of ten or more. It was with a sample-barcoded 5' primer and a J-beta primer mix that a second PCR of roughly 7 to 12 cycles was run. TCRdb reprocessed the 5' RACE reads with MiXCR, giving one entry per CDR3 protein. Here the sample spans 1.5 million to 2 million distinct CDR3 sequences, roughly two fifths being singletons. Trimming took 0 bases from V and 6 from J, leaving 12 bases between them. The CDR3 runs 16 residues. Germline-derived CDR1 and CDR2 are MNHEY and SVGEGT. Those donating, healthy Caucasian individuals from Russia, were aged about 6 to 95.

Input material: blood. The sequence came from a human donor in good health. This rearrangement joins TRBV6-2 or TRBV6-3 to TRBJ2-6; D remains ambiguous. CDR3 DNA sequence: TGTGCCAGCAGTTACTCGAGATCGCTGGTGGCCAACGTCCTGACTTTC. Residues: CASSYSRSLVANVLTF.